These 18 T cell receptor beta chains came from one sample sequenced in a study of shared clonotypes between healthy human individuals. Generated by immunoSEQ multiplex PCR, the TCRdb table keeps only in-frame clones and is missing some. The repertoire has about 1 million clones, about 76% of them found once; the top ten carry about 1.4%. The sequenced sample consisted of memory CD4+ T cells sorted from blood. As to subset: CD45RA-negative fraction. The receptor source for this set is a man aged 18 to 29 in good health.

This chain joins TRBV5-6 and TRBJ2-7; D gene uncertain. The CDR3 covers 15 residues. With 0 bases removed from V and 2 bases from J, the gap between germline ends came to 12 bases. The V gene's germline CDR1 is SGHDT and CDR2 YYEEEE. This CDR3 reads CASSLEQRVTYEQYF. DNA of the CDR3: TGTGCCAGCAGCTTGGAGCAGAGAGTAACCTACGAGCAGTACTTC.

CDR3 bases: TGTGCCATCAGTGAGGGGCCGAACACTGAAGCTTTCTTT. Residues: CAISEGPNTEAFF. The chain recombines TRBV10-3 with TRBJ1-1, with D unresolved. This CDR3 has 13 amino acids. Germline values: CDR1 ENHRY, CDR2 SYGVKD. V was cut by 2 bases and J by 1 base, with 5 bases left in between.

This chain uses TRBV29-1 with TRBJ2-4, with D maybe TRBD1 (5 bases). The CDR3 consists of 12 residues. The germline V gene has CDR1 SQVTM and CDR2 ANQGSEA. The germline V and J ends were trimmed by 6 bases and 1 base, with 7 bases remaining between them. CDR3 coding DNA: TGCAGCGTCGGACACGCCAAAAACATTCAGTACTTC. Protein sequence: CSVGHAKNIQYF.

The chain joins TRBV9 to TRBJ2-1; the D is unclear. Trimming cost V 0 bases and J 4 bases, with 14 bases left between them. CDR3 size: 16 residues. Germline V gene sequence: CDR1 SGDLS, CDR2 YYNGEE. DNA for the CDR3: TGTGCCAGCAGCGTAGATCCCCACCCGGCTTACAATGAGCAGTTCTTC. Translated, it gives CASSVDPHPAYNEQFF.

This chain links TRBV7-8 with TRBJ1-5; possible D gene TRBD1, 6 bases. CDR1 SGHVS and CDR2 FQNEAQ come from the germline V gene. The CDR3 is made up of 16 amino acids. V lost 2 bases and J lost 7, with 18 bases in between. The CDR3 sequence is CASSLLAQGIQQPQHF. For the CDR3, the DNA is TGTGCCAGCAGCTTACTGGCACAGGGAATTCAGCAGCCCCAGCATTTT. Drawing the rest from reference TRBV7-8 and TRBJ1-5, the complete variable domain is GAGVSQSPRYKVAKRGQDVALRCDPISGHVSLFWYQQALGQGPEFLTYFQNEAQLDKSGLPSDRFFAERPEGSVSTLKIQRTQQEDSAVYLCASSLLAQGIQQPQHFGDGTRLSIL.

The count of this clone is one. Germline and junction disagree at one end, which may indicate a read error. V usage is TRBV10-3 and J usage is TRBJ1-4; no clear D. CDR1 and CDR2 (germline): ENHRY, SYGVKD. CDR3 length equals 14 residues. CDR3 amino acids: CAISDSSTNEKLFF. The CDR3 DNA is TGTGCCATCAGTGACTCCTCAACTAATGAAAAACTATTTTTT.

The chain couples TRBV7-2 to TRBJ1-6, with D tentatively TRBD1 (5 bases). Trimming pared 3 bases from V and 7 bases from J, leaving 10 bases between. Germline V gene lookup returns CDR1 SGHTA and CDR2 FQGNSA. The length of the CDR3 is 14 residues. The DNA of the CDR3 is TGTGCCAGCAGCTTCACGGAGGGGAATTCACCCCTCCACTTT. Translation gives CASSFTEGNSPLHF.

The DNA of the CDR3 is TGCGCCAGCAGCTTGGGGCCGGGGGCGGCCTCTGGAAACACCATATATTTT. It translates to CASSLGPGAASGNTIYF. The chain uses TRBV5-1 and TRBJ1-3, with D tentatively TRBD1 (6 bases). The CDR3 has 17 residues. Per germline, CDR1 SGHRS and CDR2 YFSETQ. V lost 0 bases and J 0 bases, leaving 13 bases between the germline ends.

The genes are TRBV10-3 and TRBJ2-3; D is perhaps TRBD1 (5 bases). V dropped 3 bases and J dropped 1 base, with 14 bases sitting between them. Germline CDR1 is ENHRY and CDR2 is SYGVKD. The CDR3 has 16 amino acids. The CDR3 DNA reads TGTGCCATCAGTGACTTAGGGGCAGAGGGCACAGATACGCAGTATTTT. The encoded protein is CAISDLGAEGTDTQYF.

This chain links TRBV7-9 with TRBJ2-5, with 7 bases lining up with TRBD2. CDR3 length: 12 residues. CDR1 and CDR2 from the germline V gene are SEHNR and FQNEAQ (reference sequence). V gave up 6 bases and J gave up 5 bases; unmatched junction bases: 3. CDR3 in DNA: TGTGCCAGCAGTAAGGGAGGGGAGACCCAGTACTTC. Translation: CASSKGGETQYF.

V usage is TRBV5-1 and J usage is TRBJ2-5, with TRBD2 matching 7 bases. The CDR3 length is 13 residues. V dropped 4 bases and J dropped 5; count of bases not matched to a gene: 5. The germline V gene has CDR1 SGHRS and CDR2 YFSETQ. The CDR3 nucleotides read TGCGCCAGCAGCGGCGGGACTACGGAGACCCAGTACTTC. Translating it yields CASSGGTTETQYF.

This clone was recorded at least ten times. This chain joins TRBV2 and TRBJ1-2; D unresolved. CDR1 and CDR2 from the germline V gene are SNHLY and FYNNEI. The germline V and J ends were trimmed by 4 bases and 3 bases, with 9 bases remaining between them. The CDR3 has 13 amino acids. CDR3 in DNA: TGTGCCAGCAGTGTCCGCCGGGACTATGGCTACACCTTC. Its translation is CASSVRRDYGYTF.

This chain joins TRBV2 and TRBJ2-5, with D perhaps matching TRBD2 (6 bases). CDR1 and CDR2 (germline): SNHLY, FYNNEI. The CDR3 is 13 amino acids. V was trimmed by 7 bases and J by 7 bases, leaving 16 bases between them. The CDR3 reads CASTPRGLGTQYF. The CDR3, as DNA: TGTGCCAGCACCCCCCGGGGGTTAGGGACCCAGTACTTC.

V is TRBV5-6 and J is TRBJ2-3, with D possibly TRBD2 on 6 matching bases. Germline-derived CDR1 and CDR2 are SGHDT and YYEEEE. Trimming took off 4 bases at V and 1 base at J, with 16 bases between the two ends. The CDR3 totals 16 residues. The CDR3 loop is CASSDGSDLRTDTQYF. As DNA, the CDR3 is TGTGCCAGCAGCGACGGGAGTGATTTACGCACAGATACGCAGTATTTT.

The chain carries TRBV6-5 and TRBJ2-1; a possible D gene is TRBD2 (7 bases). CDR1 is MNHEY, CDR2 SVGAGI, per germline. The CDR3 sequence is 16 residues long. The V end was cut by 4 bases, the J end by 1 base, with 14 bases between. The CDR3 sequence is CASSLRGGVSYNEQFF. The CDR3 nucleotides read TGTGCCAGCAGTTTGAGGGGGGGTGTGTCCTACAATGAGCAGTTCTTC.

The CDR3 nucleotides are TGTGCCAGCTCACAAGCTGGCAGCACAGATACGCAGTATTTT. Protein: CASSQAGSTDTQYF. The chain links TRBV18 to TRBJ2-3; D remains unclear. V shed 4 bases and J shed 0 bases, with 8 bases lying between them. CDR3 length: 14 residues. Germline loops: CDR1 KGHSH, CDR2 LQKENI. Combining the CDR3 with reference TRBV18 and TRBJ2-3 gives the whole variable domain NAGVMQNPRHLVRRRGQEARLRCSPMKGHSHVYWYRQLPEEGLKFMVYLQKENIIDESGMPKERFSAEFPKEGPSILRIQQVVRGDSAAYFCASSQAGSTDTQYFGPGTRLTVL.

This clone came up a few times. J is TRBJ1-2 and V is TRBV19, with 7 bases identical to TRBD1. Germline-derived CDR1 and CDR2 are LNHDA and SQIVND (reference sequence). V was pared by 7 bases and J by 4 bases, with 9 bases of the junction left unmatched. This CDR3 is 14 amino acids long. In DNA, the CDR3 is TGTGCCAGTACTCTTCTGGGACAGTCCTATGGCTACACCTTC. Translating gives CASTLLGQSYGYTF.

The chain recombines TRBV28 with TRBJ1-5, with D possibly being TRBD1 (5 bases). Germline loops: CDR1 MDHEN, CDR2 SYDVKM. V lost 9 bases, J lost 7 bases, and 22 bases lay in between. The CDR3 is made up of 15 amino acids. The CDR3 sequence is CASYQRTGRGQPQHF. CDR3 DNA sequence: TGTGCCAGTTACCAACGAACAGGCCGGGGACAGCCCCAGCATTTT.